This T cell receptor beta chain was found in a study of prognosis after radiotherapy for stage I lung cancer. In the study overall: SBRT radiotherapy comprised 3 to 5 fractions at a biologically effective dose of at least 100 Gy.

Two rounds of multiplex PCR amplified TCR beta CDR3 from genomic DNA. During first-round PCR, primers specific to each TRBV and TRBJ gene were used. Via MiXCR, TCRdb re-called the multiplex PCR reads, giving one row per CDR3 protein. This table has about 25,000 distinct CDR3 sequences, roughly 35% appearing once. V was clipped by 6 bases and J by 4 bases, with 7 bases between them. Germline CDR1 MNHEY, CDR2 SVGEGT. The CDR3 is 12 residues long. Only a few counts were recorded for this clonotype. With a far larger clone one base away, a read error is the likely cause. This sequence joins TRBV6-2 or TRBV6-3 and TRBJ2-1; D is possibly TRBD1 (5 bases). The specimen comprised PBMCs, sampled before or after stereotactic body radiation therapy (not recorded which). The origin of this receptor is a donor aged 50 or older with non-small cell lung cancer. As DNA, the CDR3 is TGTGCCAGCAGGGCAGGGTACAATGAGCAGTTCTTC. Translating it yields CASRAGYNEQFF.